The clone carrying this T cell receptor (beta chain) was detected many times. The sample belongs to a study of early T cells in non-severe SARS-CoV-2 infection. Study as a whole: Chains from this unsorted whole-blood bulk RNA could not be paired.

Each CDR3 protein gets one entry after TCRdb re-called the 5' RACE reads with MiXCR. This table holds approximately 71,000 distinct CDR3 sequences, roughly 15% found once. The sample was whole blood. The receptor's source is an adult who was a healthcare worker with PCR-confirmed SARS-CoV-2 infection or an uninfected control (not recorded which).

The CDR3 nucleotides read TGTGCCTGGAGTCCGGGACAGGGGGCTCGGCAGCCCCAGCATTTT. This codes for CAWSPGQGARQPQHF. The chain employs TRBV30 and TRBJ1-5; TRBD1 matches at 12 bases. The ends lost 2 bases at V and 7 bases at J; junction bases unmatched: 6. From germline, CDR1 is GTSNPN and CDR2 SVGIG (reference sequence). This CDR3 comprises 15 residues.